This TCR beta chain is drawn from a study of TIL therapy for anti-PD-1-resistant metastatic lung cancer. This CDR3 region has 15 residues. Germline V gives CDR1 MNHNY, CDR2 SVGAGI (reference sequence). Losses at the gene ends were 5 bases for V and 2 bases for J; bases not matched to a gene: 6. The time point: pre-treatment sample, taken before nivolumab and TIL therapy. To note about this clone: Antigen specificity is unknown.

Study-level points and caveats: TIL clonotype persistence in blood showed no apparent association with response.

Sequencing used immunoSEQ v3. Survey-level samples got 1.5 million to 2.5 million read pairs; deep-level samples got roughly 4.5-6 million. Clones were read by immunoSEQ multiplex PCR, and TCRdb kept only the in-frame ones, dropping some. The data hold 45,000 to 75,000 clones, with roughly 87% observed a single time. This chain links TRBV6-6 with TRBJ1-2; TRBD1 matches 9 bases. This receptor was obtained from a person aged 30 to 80 with non-small cell lung cancer. Material: blood, obtained at baseline. The CDR3 loop is CASSKPGQGNYGYTF. DNA for the CDR3: TGTGCCAGCAGTAAACCGGGACAGGGAAACTATGGCTACACCTTC.